These 6 T cell receptor beta chains originate from one sample sequenced in a study of Graves' ophthalmopathy and Graves' hyperthyroidism. Using RNA transcripts, the TCR beta CDR3 regions were amplified. Second-round multiplex PCR followed a first-round RT-PCR using HTBI primers. TCRdb processed the multiplex PCR reads anew with MiXCR; each CDR3 protein has one entry. The profile shows around 1.1 million distinct CDR3 sequences, around a third of them singletons. Sequencing was done on a sample of peripheral blood or thyroid tissue (not recorded which). The receptors here all came from an adult man with Graves' hyperthyroidism.

In its sample, this clonotype was seen many times. V and J are TRBV20-1 and TRBJ2-7, with D unresolved. This CDR3 region has 13 residues. V was clipped by 5 bases and J by 0 bases, with 11 bases between them. Germline V gene lookup returns CDR1 DFQATT and CDR2 SNEGSKA (reference sequence). In DNA form, the CDR3 reads TGCAGTGCTCCGAAACTAAGCTCCTACGAGCAGTACTTC. This gives the protein CSAPKLSSYEQYF.

This clonotype was counted a few times. The chain uses TRBV10-3 and TRBJ2-7; the D gene is possibly TRBD1 (8 bases). The CDR3 has 12 amino acids. With 10 bases removed from V and 5 bases from J, the gap between germline ends came to 15 bases. Germline lookup yields CDR1 ENHRY and CDR2 SYGVKD. CDR3 sequence: CASNTGGDEQYF. The CDR3 nucleotides are TGTGCCAGCAACACAGGGGGGGACGAGCAGTACTTC.

This chain uses TRBV20-1 with TRBJ1-2; possibly TRBD1 for D (6 bases). V was pared by 1 base and J by 8 bases, with 17 bases between. CDR3 length: 14 amino acids. Germline values: CDR1 DFQATT, CDR2 SNEGSKA (reference sequence). The CDR3 loop is CSARAQGRSGGYTF. CDR3 sequence (DNA): TGCAGTGCTAGAGCGCAGGGGAGGTCCGGGGGCTACACCTTC.

A few counts support this clonotype. The chain employs TRBV20-1 and TRBJ2-5; D is ambiguous. The CDR3 is 13 amino acids. The V gene's germline CDR1 is DFQATT and CDR2 SNEGSKA (reference sequence). Between the trimmed V and J ends, which lost 0 bases and 3 bases, there was a span of 8 bases. In DNA form, the CDR3 reads TGCAGTGCTAGAGATGTGGGCGAAGAGACCCAGTACTTC. As protein: CSARDVGEETQYF.

V and J are TRBV10-2 and TRBJ2-5; TRBD2 might be the D (6 bases). The CDR3 spans 13 residues. Germline CDR1 and CDR2: WSHSY and SAAADI. Trimming left V 5 bases short and J 11 bases short, with 18 bases between. This CDR3 is CASSLRGGVGQYF. Here the CDR3 DNA reads TGCGCCAGCAGTCTCCGAGGCGGGGTGGGACAGTACTTC.

This clonotype was seen more than once but under ten times. V is TRBV20-1 and J is TRBJ2-5, with 13 bases lining up with TRBD2. With 6 bases clipped from V and 5 bases from J, the junction kept 9 bases outside the gene matches. Germline CDR1 and CDR2: DFQATT and SNEGSKA (reference sequence). The CDR3 covers 15 residues. The CDR3 nucleotides are TGCAGTGCCAAGACTAGCGGGGGGTACGGGGAGACCCAGTACTTC. Its translation is CSAKTSGGYGETQYF.